Listed below are T cell receptor beta chains from one sample, sequenced in a study of blood T cell repertoires in COVID-19. Measured with immunoSEQ multiplex PCR; TCRdb has only the in-frame clones, and not every one. The repertoire has about 180,000 clones, about 81% of them found once; the top ten carry about 12%. The sample was peripheral blood. The receptor set was obtained from an elderly woman with COVID-19, enrolled during active disease. Both conserved end residues are part of each CDR3. A D gene is named only where the DNA matches it firmly. Rows give clone size only sometimes, using once, few, many, or a class for an expanded clone.

cdr3_nt: TGCGCCAGCAGCCCAAACCTGGACAGAGAGCTGTTTTTT
cdr3_aa: CASSPNLDRELFF
v_call: TRBV5-1
d_call: .
cdr3_length: 13
j_call: TRBJ2-2
clone_size: .

cdr3_nt: TGTGCCAGTAGTCTGACTAGCGGGAGTGCAGATACGCAGTATTTT
cdr3_aa: CASSLTSGSADTQYF
v_call: TRBV19
d_call: TRBD2
cdr3_length: 15
j_call: TRBJ2-3
clone_size: .

cdr3_nt: TGTGCCAGCAGTGACGGTGGAGGGGTAGACGAGCAGTACTTC
cdr3_aa: CASSDGGGVDEQYF
v_call: TRBV6-1
d_call: .
cdr3_length: 14
j_call: TRBJ2-7
clone_size: .

cdr3_nt: TGTGCCAGCAGCTTGCGCAGGTTTTATGGCTACACCTTC
cdr3_aa: CASSLRRFYGYTF
v_call: TRBV5-6
d_call: .
cdr3_length: 13
j_call: TRBJ1-2
clone_size: .

cdr3_nt: TGTGCCAGCAGCGTATCCTCCCAGGGGGGCTACACCTTC
cdr3_aa: CASSVSSQGGYTF
v_call: TRBV9
d_call: .
cdr3_length: 13
j_call: TRBJ1-2
clone_size: few

cdr3_nt: TGTGCCAGCAGCTTCGGGGCTAGCGGTCCCCGGGAGCAGTTCTTC
cdr3_aa: CASSFGASGPREQFF
v_call: TRBV7-2
d_call: TRBD2
cdr3_length: 15
j_call: TRBJ2-1
clone_size: .

cdr3_nt: TGTGCCAGCAGCTTCACAGTAGGGACAGGGGTAGATACGCAGTATTTT
cdr3_aa: CASSFTVGTGVDTQYF
v_call: TRBV5-4
d_call: TRBD1
cdr3_length: 16
j_call: TRBJ2-3
clone_size: many

cdr3_nt: TGCGCCAGCAGCCAACCCGGAGAGCGGGAGCGAGGACAGTTCTTC
cdr3_aa: CASSQPGERERGQFF
v_call: TRBV5-1
d_call: TRBD2
cdr3_length: 15
j_call: TRBJ2-1
clone_size: few

cdr3_nt: TGTGCCAGCGGGGGCGTCCACTCTGGAAACACCATATATTTT
cdr3_aa: CASGGVHSGNTIYF
v_call: TRBV6-5
d_call: .
cdr3_length: 14
j_call: TRBJ1-3
clone_size: .

cdr3_nt: TGTGCCAGCAGCTTAGTTGACGGGGGGGCCTACAATGAGCAGTTCTTC
cdr3_aa: CASSLVDGGAYNEQFF
v_call: TRBV7-2
d_call: TRBD2
cdr3_length: 16
j_call: TRBJ2-1
clone_size: .

cdr3_nt: TGTGCCAGCACCTGGACTAGCGGACCCTACGAGCAGTACTTC
cdr3_aa: CASTWTSGPYEQYF
v_call: TRBV5-6
d_call: TRBD2
cdr3_length: 14
j_call: TRBJ2-7
clone_size: .

cdr3_nt: TGTGCCAGCAGCCAGGGTACAGGGAATAGCAATCAGCCCCAGCATTTT
cdr3_aa: CASSQGTGNSNQPQHF
v_call: TRBV4-2
d_call: .
cdr3_length: 16
j_call: TRBJ1-5
clone_size: few

cdr3_nt: TGTGCCAGTAGTACCTTAAGCGGCCTAACGATCAATGAGCAGTTCTTC
cdr3_aa: CASSTLSGLTINEQFF
v_call: TRBV19
d_call: .
cdr3_length: 16
j_call: TRBJ2-1
clone_size: few

cdr3_nt: TGTGCCAGCAGCGTCACCGGCTGGTCGGGAGATACGCAGTATTTT
cdr3_aa: CASSVTGWSGDTQYF
v_call: TRBV9
d_call: .
cdr3_length: 15
j_call: TRBJ2-3
clone_size: few

cdr3_nt: TGTGCCAGCCGCCGGGACAGCTACAATGAGCAGTTCTTC
cdr3_aa: CASRRDSYNEQFF
v_call: TRBV3-1/TRBV3-2
d_call: TRBD1
cdr3_length: 13
j_call: TRBJ2-1
clone_size: .

cdr3_nt: TGTGCCAGCAGCTTAATCGCGGGGGCCCGGACAGATACGCAGTATTTT
cdr3_aa: CASSLIAGARTDTQYF
v_call: TRBV11-2
d_call: .
cdr3_length: 16
j_call: TRBJ2-3
clone_size: .

cdr3_nt: TGTGCCAGCAGCTTAGAGGGGGCCAAGGACGAGCAGTACTTC
cdr3_aa: CASSLEGAKDEQYF
v_call: TRBV11-1
d_call: TRBD1
cdr3_length: 14
j_call: TRBJ2-7
clone_size: .

cdr3_nt: TGTGCCAGCAGCTTCGGCACCCCCTTCCGCGGCCACGAGCAGTACTTC
cdr3_aa: CASSFGTPFRGHEQYF
v_call: TRBV5-5
d_call: .
cdr3_length: 16
j_call: TRBJ2-7
clone_size: few

cdr3_nt: TGTGCCAGCAGCCAGGTTGGGACAGCCGAAGCTTTCTTT
cdr3_aa: CASSQVGTAEAFF
v_call: TRBV4-2
d_call: TRBD1
cdr3_length: 13
j_call: TRBJ1-1
clone_size: many

cdr3_nt: TGTGCCAGCAGCCAGAGACTAGCGGGAGAGATAGATACGCAGTATTTT
cdr3_aa: CASSQRLAGEIDTQYF
v_call: TRBV3-1/TRBV3-2
d_call: TRBD2
cdr3_length: 16
j_call: TRBJ2-3
clone_size: once

cdr3_nt: TGTGCCAGCAGCCGGCGGGACAGGGCTCCCTATAATTCACCCCTCCACTTT
cdr3_aa: CASSRRDRAPYNSPLHF
v_call: TRBV3-1/TRBV3-2
d_call: TRBD1
cdr3_length: 17
j_call: TRBJ1-6
clone_size: .

cdr3_nt: TGCGCCAGCAGCCGAGATTCCTATGGCTACACCTTC
cdr3_aa: CASSRDSYGYTF
v_call: TRBV5-1
d_call: .
cdr3_length: 12
j_call: TRBJ1-2
clone_size: .

cdr3_nt: TGTGCCAGCTCACCCTCGGGACAGGCCTTAAACACTGAAGCTTTCTTT
cdr3_aa: CASSPSGQALNTEAFF
v_call: TRBV18
d_call: TRBD1
cdr3_length: 16
j_call: TRBJ1-1
clone_size: .

cdr3_nt: TGTGCCAGCAGTTATGGAGGGGGCGCAACTGAAGCTTTCTTT
cdr3_aa: CASSYGGGATEAFF
v_call: TRBV28
d_call: TRBD1
cdr3_length: 14
j_call: TRBJ1-1
clone_size: .

cdr3_nt: TGTGCCAGTAGTATGGGACAGGGGGGTATAGCTTTCTTT
cdr3_aa: CASSMGQGGIAFF
v_call: TRBV19
d_call: TRBD1
cdr3_length: 13
j_call: TRBJ1-1
clone_size: .

cdr3_nt: TGTGCCAGTAGCGGGACAGGGGGCAATCAGCCCCAGCATTTT
cdr3_aa: CASSGTGGNQPQHF
v_call: TRBV19
d_call: TRBD1
cdr3_length: 14
j_call: TRBJ1-5
clone_size: few

cdr3_nt: TGTGCCAGCAGTCCCGGGACATTCGGCCCTCGCGAGCAGTACTTC
cdr3_aa: CASSPGTFGPREQYF
v_call: TRBV7-9
d_call: .
cdr3_length: 15
j_call: TRBJ2-7
clone_size: .

cdr3_nt: TGCGCCAGCAGCTTGGTTGGAGGGGACGGTGGCTACACCTTC
cdr3_aa: CASSLVGGDGGYTF
v_call: TRBV5-1
d_call: .
cdr3_length: 14
j_call: TRBJ1-2
clone_size: few

cdr3_nt: TGTGCCAGCAGCTTGGGGGACAGGGAGGGTGTTTCACCCCTCCACTTT
cdr3_aa: CASSLGDREGVSPLHF
v_call: TRBV5-4
d_call: TRBD1
cdr3_length: 16
j_call: TRBJ1-6
clone_size: .

cdr3_nt: TGTGCCAGCAGCTTTGGTGCCTATAACTATGGCTACACCTTC
cdr3_aa: CASSFGAYNYGYTF
v_call: TRBV11-1
d_call: .
cdr3_length: 14
j_call: TRBJ1-2
clone_size: .

cdr3_nt: TGTGCCAGCAGCTTGCGACAGTATATTGGCTACACCTTC
cdr3_aa: CASSLRQYIGYTF
v_call: TRBV5-6
d_call: .
cdr3_length: 13
j_call: TRBJ1-2
clone_size: .

cdr3_nt: TGTGCCAGCAGCTTAGGGGCTAGCTGGGGCCAAGAGACCCAGTACTTC
cdr3_aa: CASSLGASWGQETQYF
v_call: TRBV11-1
d_call: .
cdr3_length: 16
j_call: TRBJ2-5
clone_size: .

cdr3_nt: TGTGCCAGCAGCCCCGTTGGGGGCCGCTCCTACGAGCAGTACTTC
cdr3_aa: CASSPVGGRSYEQYF
v_call: TRBV7-9
d_call: .
cdr3_length: 15
j_call: TRBJ2-7
clone_size: .

cdr3_nt: TGCGCCAGCAGCCCGGGACTAGCGGGGAGGACCGGGGAGCTGTTTTTT
cdr3_aa: CASSPGLAGRTGELFF
v_call: TRBV5-1
d_call: TRBD2
cdr3_length: 16
j_call: TRBJ2-2
clone_size: .

cdr3_nt: TGTGCCAGTAGTATCGGCAGGGACTACACCTTC
cdr3_aa: CASSIGRDYTF
v_call: TRBV19
d_call: .
cdr3_length: 11
j_call: TRBJ1-2
clone_size: .

cdr3_nt: TGTGCCAGCTCACCAGCGGCGGGAGATCCCGGGGAGCTGTTTTTT
cdr3_aa: CASSPAAGDPGELFF
v_call: TRBV18
d_call: TRBD2
cdr3_length: 15
j_call: TRBJ2-2
clone_size: .

cdr3_nt: TGTGCCAGTAGTGACTTGACAGGGGGCACAGATACGCAGTATTTT
cdr3_aa: CASSDLTGGTDTQYF
v_call: TRBV19
d_call: TRBD1
cdr3_length: 15
j_call: TRBJ2-3
clone_size: .

cdr3_nt: TGTGCCAGCAGCCGAGGCTTTGCTGGAAACACCATATATTTT
cdr3_aa: CASSRGFAGNTIYF
v_call: TRBV14
d_call: .
cdr3_length: 14
j_call: TRBJ1-3
clone_size: .

cdr3_nt: TGTGCCAGCAGTGAGGACAGGGGTCGAGATGGCTACACCTTC
cdr3_aa: CASSEDRGRDGYTF
v_call: TRBV6-1
d_call: TRBD1
cdr3_length: 14
j_call: TRBJ1-2
clone_size: .

cdr3_nt: TGTGCCAGCAGCCAAGTAATGGGGGCCGAGCAGTACTTC
cdr3_aa: CASSQVMGAEQYF
v_call: TRBV3-1/TRBV3-2
d_call: .
cdr3_length: 13
j_call: TRBJ2-7
clone_size: .

cdr3_nt: TGTGCCAGCCGAGCCGTAACAGGGCGGAATTCACCCCTCCACTTT
cdr3_aa: CASRAVTGRNSPLHF
v_call: TRBV25-1
d_call: .
cdr3_length: 15
j_call: TRBJ1-6
clone_size: .

cdr3_nt: TGTGCCAGCAGTTTATCGTCAGGGTCCCATCAGCCCCAGCATTTT
cdr3_aa: CASSLSSGSHQPQHF
v_call: TRBV27
d_call: .
cdr3_length: 15
j_call: TRBJ1-5
clone_size: .

cdr3_nt: TGTGCCAGCAGCAAGCGAACCGGGACTAGTGTCTACGAGCAGTACTTC
cdr3_aa: CASSKRTGTSVYEQYF
v_call: TRBV21-1
d_call: .
cdr3_length: 16
j_call: TRBJ2-7
clone_size: few